Below, 14 T cell receptor beta chains from the same sample are listed, as sequenced in a study of cytomegalovirus exposure and HLA in healthy donors. Researchers ran the PCR with 60 Vbeta and 13 Jbeta primers. The assay was immunoSEQ multiplex PCR, and TCRdb's table has in-frame clones only and misses some. The sample lists approximately 120,000 clones, about 76% occurring once. The material sequenced was PBMCs. Receptors originate from a woman between 35 and 50 years old in good health and CMV-seropositive.

This chain uses TRBV2 with TRBJ2-1; unclear D gene. Deletions cut 1 base from V and 10 bases from J, with 5 bases between. The CDR3 totals 11 residues. Germline CDR1 is SNHLY and CDR2 is FYNNEI. The CDR3 loop reads CASSEVGEQFF. The CDR3 nucleotides read TGTGCCAGCAGTGAAGTTGGCGAGCAGTTCTTC.

This clone was observed a handful of times. The chain links TRBV4-2 to TRBJ2-5, with 7 bases that match TRBD2. With V trimmed by 1 base and J by 5 bases, 4 bases remained unmatched. The germline V gene has CDR1 LGHNA and CDR2 YNFKEQ. The CDR3 totals 14 residues. CDR3: CASSQGWREETQYF. The CDR3 DNA reads TGTGCCAGCAGCCAAGGTTGGCGGGAGGAGACCCAGTACTTC.

V gene TRBV6-5 combines with J gene TRBJ2-3, with unresolved D. V lost 7 bases and J lost 2, with 4 bases in between. This CDR3 comprises 11 residues. In germline, CDR1 is MNHEY, CDR2 SVGAGI. The CDR3 DNA follows: TGTGCCAGCACAAACACAGATACGCAGTATTTT. Amino acids: CASTNTDTQYF.

This clone was observed a single time. The chain carries TRBV10-3 and TRBJ2-7; 8 bases map to TRBD2. J lost 7 bases, V lost 3 bases, and 8 bases had no gene match. There are 14 residues in the CDR3. CDR1 and CDR2 (germline): ENHRY, SYGVKD. DNA of the CDR3: TGTGCCATCAGTGAATTAGCGGGGCCTCGGGAGCAGTACTTC. It encodes CAISELAGPREQYF.

The V call is TRBV4-1, the J call TRBJ2-3; 13 bases map to TRBD2. The CDR3 covers 13 residues. Per germline, CDR1 MGHRA and CDR2 YSYEKL. Trimming took 2 bases from V and 14 from J; bases not matched to a gene: 4. The CDR3 sequence is CASSQLLAGGVYF. DNA of the CDR3: TGCGCCAGCAGCCAACTACTAGCGGGGGGGGTGTATTTT.

The chain employs TRBV18 and TRBJ2-1; the D gene is possibly TRBD1 (6 bases). The CDR3 covers 14 residues. V lost 3 bases to trimming and J lost 6 bases, with 12 bases between them. CDR1 is KGHSH, CDR2 LQKENI, per germline. The CDR3 region is CASSPGTSGNEQFF. The DNA of the CDR3 is TGTGCCAGCTCACCCGGGACATCTGGCAATGAGCAGTTCTTC.

CDR3 bases: TGTGCCAGCACCAGGTCGCTCTCCTACGAGCAGTACTTC. This translates into CASTRSLSYEQYF. This chain uses TRBV6-1 with TRBJ2-7; D gene unclear. Trimming removed 7 bases at V and 0 bases at J, with 10 bases between. The length of the CDR3 is 13 residues. The germline gives CDR1 MNHNS, CDR2 SASEGT.

The chain has TRBV2 and TRBJ1-1, with 8 bases fitting TRBD1. The CDR3 length is 14 residues. CDR1 SNHLY and CDR2 FYNNEI come from the germline V gene. After removal of 9 bases from V and 5 bases from J, the junction contained 11 bases not matched to a gene. DNA for the CDR3: TGTGCCAGTGCCCCCGGGCAGGGGGCGACTGAAGCTTTCTTT. Translation gives CASAPGQGATEAFF.

V usage is TRBV4-1 and J usage is TRBJ2-1, with TRBD1 matching over 8 bases. Germline V gene data show CDR1 as MGHRA and CDR2 as YSYEKL. This CDR3 contains 16 residues. Unmatched junction bases numbered 4, after V lost 1 base and J lost 2 bases. CDR3 protein: CASSQVGTGPYNEQFF. The CDR3 coding sequence is TGCGCCAGCAGCCAAGTTGGGACAGGCCCCTACAATGAGCAGTTCTTC.

This clone was picked up a small number of times. This chain uses TRBV5-6 with TRBJ1-5; weak D call: TRBD1 (6 bases). Germline V gene data show CDR1 as SGHDT and CDR2 as YYEEEE. CDR3 length: 15 residues. Trimming took 3 bases from V and 2 from J, leaving 12 bases between them. This CDR3 is CASSSWPGGNQPQHF. CDR3 sequence (DNA): TGTGCCAGCAGCTCCTGGCCAGGGGGCAATCAGCCCCAGCATTTT.

The gene calls are TRBV7-8 and TRBJ2-3; 10 bases agree with TRBD2. The germline V gene has CDR1 SGHVS and CDR2 FQNEAQ. This CDR3 spans 16 amino acids. With 5 bases clipped from V and 5 bases from J, the junction kept 10 bases outside the gene matches. The CDR3 DNA reads TGTGCCAGCAGCCCCTGGGGTAGCGGGGGGCAAGATACGCAGTATTTT. As protein: CASSPWGSGGQDTQYF.

The gene calls are TRBV7-2 and TRBJ1-6; 11 nucleotides match TRBD1. Losses at the gene ends were 1 base for V and 6 bases for J; bases not matched to a gene: 2. Germline lookup yields CDR1 SGHTA and CDR2 FQGNSA. The CDR3 consists of 16 residues. CDR3 in DNA: TGTGCCAGCAGCTTAGATGGGACAGGGGGTAATTCACCCCTCCACTTT. It specifies CASSLDGTGGNSPLHF.

Only a few counts were recorded for this clone. The chain is built from TRBV2 and TRBJ1-1; D is unresolved. Germline V gives CDR1 SNHLY, CDR2 FYNNEI. The CDR3 contains 13 residues. Trimming removed 7 bases from V and 1 base from J, with 10 bases in between. CDR3 sequence: CASKSGWNTEAFF. In DNA form, the CDR3 reads TGTGCCAGCAAGTCGGGGTGGAACACTGAAGCTTTCTTT.

The chain uses TRBV6-1 and TRBJ2-7, with D unresolved. Per germline, CDR1 MNHNS and CDR2 SASEGT. The V and J ends lost 2 bases and 1 base respectively, with 12 bases between them. This CDR3 is 15 amino acids long. CDR3 amino acids: CASSEFISVSYEQYF. CDR3 sequence (DNA): TGTGCCAGCAGTGAATTCATCAGTGTGTCCTACGAGCAGTACTTC.